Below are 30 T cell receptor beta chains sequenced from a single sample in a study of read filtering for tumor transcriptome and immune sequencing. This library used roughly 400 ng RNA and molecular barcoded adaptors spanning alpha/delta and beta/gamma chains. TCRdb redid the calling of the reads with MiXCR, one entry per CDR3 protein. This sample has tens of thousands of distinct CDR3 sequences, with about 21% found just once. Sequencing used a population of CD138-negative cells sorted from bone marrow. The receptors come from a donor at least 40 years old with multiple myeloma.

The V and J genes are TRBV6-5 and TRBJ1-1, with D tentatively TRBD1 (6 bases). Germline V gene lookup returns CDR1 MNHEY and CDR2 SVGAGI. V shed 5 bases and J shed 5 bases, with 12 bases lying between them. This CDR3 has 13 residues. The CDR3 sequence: CASSPQTGTEAFF. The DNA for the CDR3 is TGTGCCAGCAGTCCTCAAACAGGGACTGAAGCTTTCTTT.

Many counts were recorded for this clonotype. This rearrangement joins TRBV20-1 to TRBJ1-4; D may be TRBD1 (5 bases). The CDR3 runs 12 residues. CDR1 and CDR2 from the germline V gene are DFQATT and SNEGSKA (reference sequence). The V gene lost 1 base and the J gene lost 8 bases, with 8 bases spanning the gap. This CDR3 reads CSARVGAEKLFF. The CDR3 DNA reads TGCAGTGCTAGAGTAGGGGCAGAAAAACTGTTTTTT.

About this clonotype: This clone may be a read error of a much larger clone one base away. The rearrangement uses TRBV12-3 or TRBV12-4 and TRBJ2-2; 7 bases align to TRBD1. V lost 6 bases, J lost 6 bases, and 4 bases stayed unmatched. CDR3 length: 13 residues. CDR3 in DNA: TGTGCCAGCAGAGGGGGCCACGCCGGGGAGCTGTTTTTT. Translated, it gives CASRGGHAGELFF.

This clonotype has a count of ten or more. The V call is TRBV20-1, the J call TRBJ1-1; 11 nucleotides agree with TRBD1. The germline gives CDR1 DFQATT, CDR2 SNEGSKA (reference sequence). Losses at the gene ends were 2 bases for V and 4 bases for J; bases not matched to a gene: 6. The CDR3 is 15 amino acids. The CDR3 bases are TGCAGTGCTAGAAACGGACAGGGGGCGACCACTGAAGCTTTCTTT. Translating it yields CSARNGQGATTEAFF.

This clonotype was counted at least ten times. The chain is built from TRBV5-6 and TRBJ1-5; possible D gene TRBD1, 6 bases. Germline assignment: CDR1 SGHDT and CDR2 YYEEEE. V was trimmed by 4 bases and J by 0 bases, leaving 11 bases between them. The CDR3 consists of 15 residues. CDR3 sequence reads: CASSRQDISNQPQHF. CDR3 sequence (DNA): TGTGCCAGCAGCAGACAGGATATTAGCAATCAGCCCCAGCATTTT.

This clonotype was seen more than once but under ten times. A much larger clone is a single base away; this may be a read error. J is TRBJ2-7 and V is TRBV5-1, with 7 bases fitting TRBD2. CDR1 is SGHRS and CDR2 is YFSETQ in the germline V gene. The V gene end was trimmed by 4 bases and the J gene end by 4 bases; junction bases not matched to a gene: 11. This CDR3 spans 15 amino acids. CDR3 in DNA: TGCGCCAGCAGCGAGTTCAATAGCGGGTCTTACGAGCAGTACTTC. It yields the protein CASSEFNSGSYEQYF.

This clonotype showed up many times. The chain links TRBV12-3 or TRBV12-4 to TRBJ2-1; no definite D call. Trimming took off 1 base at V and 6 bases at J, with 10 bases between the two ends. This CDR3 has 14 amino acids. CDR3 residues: CASSLVGGVNEQFF. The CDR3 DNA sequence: TGTGCCAGCAGTTTAGTCGGCGGTGTCAATGAGCAGTTCTTC.

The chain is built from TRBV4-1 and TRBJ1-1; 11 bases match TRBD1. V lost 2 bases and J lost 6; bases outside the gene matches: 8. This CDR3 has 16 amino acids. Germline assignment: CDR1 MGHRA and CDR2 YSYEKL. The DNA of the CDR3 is TGCGCCAGCAGCCAACCCAGGGACAGGGGGATCTCTGAAGCTTTCTTT. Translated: CASSQPRDRGISEAFF.

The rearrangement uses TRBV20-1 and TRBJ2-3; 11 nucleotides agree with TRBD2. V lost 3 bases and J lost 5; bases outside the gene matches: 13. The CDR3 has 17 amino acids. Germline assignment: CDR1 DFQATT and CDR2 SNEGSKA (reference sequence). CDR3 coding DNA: TGCAGTGCTAGCTCACTCCATAGCGGGGGGGCCATAGATACGCAGTATTTT. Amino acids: CSASSLHSGGAIDTQYF.

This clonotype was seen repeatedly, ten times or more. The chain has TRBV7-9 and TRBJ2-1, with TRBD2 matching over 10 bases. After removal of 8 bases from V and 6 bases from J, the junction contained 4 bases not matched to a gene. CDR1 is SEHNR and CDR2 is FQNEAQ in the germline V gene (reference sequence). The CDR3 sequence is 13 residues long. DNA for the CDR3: TGTGCCAGCGGAGCGGGAGGGCCCAATGAGCAGTTCTTC. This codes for CASGAGGPNEQFF.

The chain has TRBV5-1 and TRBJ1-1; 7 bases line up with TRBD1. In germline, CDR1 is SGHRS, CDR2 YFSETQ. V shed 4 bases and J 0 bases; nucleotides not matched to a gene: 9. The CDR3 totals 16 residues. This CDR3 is CASSVTGDIMNTEAFF. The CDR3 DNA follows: TGCGCCAGCAGCGTAACAGGGGACATTATGAACACTGAAGCTTTCTTT. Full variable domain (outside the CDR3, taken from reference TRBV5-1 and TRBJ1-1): KAGVTQTPRYLIKTRGQQVTLSCSPISGHRSVSWYQQTPGQGLQFLFEYFSETQRNKGNFPGRFSGRQFSNSRSEMNVSTLELGDSALYLCASSVTGDIMNTEAFFGQGTRLTVV.

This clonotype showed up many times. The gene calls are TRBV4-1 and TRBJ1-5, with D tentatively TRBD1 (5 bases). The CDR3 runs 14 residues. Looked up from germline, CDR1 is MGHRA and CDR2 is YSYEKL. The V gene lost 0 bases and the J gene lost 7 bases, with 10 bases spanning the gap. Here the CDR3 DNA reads TGCGCCAGCAGCCAAGAACAGGCCCGCCAGCCCCAGCATTTT. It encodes CASSQEQARQPQHF.

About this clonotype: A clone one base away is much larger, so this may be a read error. CDR3 bases: TGCACCAGCAGCCAAGAAAACAATGAGCAGTTCTTC. The encoded protein is CTSSQENNEQFF. The chain carries TRBV4-1 and TRBJ2-1; D remains unclear. Germline V gene sequence: CDR1 MGHRA, CDR2 YSYEKL. The CDR3 contains 12 residues.

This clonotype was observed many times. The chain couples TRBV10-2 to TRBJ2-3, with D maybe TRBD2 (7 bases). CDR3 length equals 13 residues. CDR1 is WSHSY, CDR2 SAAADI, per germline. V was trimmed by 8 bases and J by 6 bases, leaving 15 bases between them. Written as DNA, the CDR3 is TGCGCCAGCCGCCGGGGGGACACGGATACGCAGTATTTT. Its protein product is CASRRGDTDTQYF.

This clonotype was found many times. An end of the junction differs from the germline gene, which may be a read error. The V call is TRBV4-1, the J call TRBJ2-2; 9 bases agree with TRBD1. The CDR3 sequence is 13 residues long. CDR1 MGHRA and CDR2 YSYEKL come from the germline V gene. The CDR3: CASSQDKGDREIF. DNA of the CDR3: TGCGCCAGCAGCCAAGATAAGGGGGACAGGGAAATTTTT.

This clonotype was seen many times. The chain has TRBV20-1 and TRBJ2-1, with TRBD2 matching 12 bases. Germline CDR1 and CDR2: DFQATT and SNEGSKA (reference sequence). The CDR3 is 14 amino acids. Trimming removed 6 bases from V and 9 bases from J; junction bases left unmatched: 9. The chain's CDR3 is CSAEGLAGYGEQFF. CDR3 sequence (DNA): TGCAGTGCGGAAGGACTAGCGGGATATGGTGAGCAGTTCTTC.

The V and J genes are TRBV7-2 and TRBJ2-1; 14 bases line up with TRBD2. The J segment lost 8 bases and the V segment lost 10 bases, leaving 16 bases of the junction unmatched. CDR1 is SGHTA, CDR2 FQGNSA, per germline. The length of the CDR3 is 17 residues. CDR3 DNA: TGTGCCAACGGCTTCGCTACCGGGACTAGCGGGAGTCATGAGCAGTTCTTC. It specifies CANGFATGTSGSHEQFF.

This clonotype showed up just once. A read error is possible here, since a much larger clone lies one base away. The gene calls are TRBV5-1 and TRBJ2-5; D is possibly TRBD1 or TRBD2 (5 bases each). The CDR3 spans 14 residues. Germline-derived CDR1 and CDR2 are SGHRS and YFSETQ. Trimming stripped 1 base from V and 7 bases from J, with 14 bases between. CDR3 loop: CASSLRRGEGTQYF. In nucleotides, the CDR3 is TGCGCCAGCAGCTTGAGAAGGGGTGAGGGGACCCAGTACTTC. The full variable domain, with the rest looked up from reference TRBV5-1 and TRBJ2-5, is KAGVTQTPRYLIKTRGQQVTLSCSPISGHRSVSWYQQTPGQGLQFLFEYFSETQRNKGNFPGRFSGRQFSNSRSEMNVSTLELGDSALYLCASSLRRGEGTQYFGPGTRLLVL.

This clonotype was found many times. CDR3 amino acids: CSARGAKKNTGELFF. CDR3 DNA sequence: TGCAGTGCTAGAGGCGCGAAGAAGAACACCGGGGAGCTGTTTTTT. The V call is TRBV20-1, the J call TRBJ2-2; D is uncertain. Germline CDR1 and CDR2: DFQATT and SNEGSKA (reference sequence). With 1 base removed from V and 1 base from J, the gap between germline ends came to 10 bases. There are 15 residues in the CDR3.

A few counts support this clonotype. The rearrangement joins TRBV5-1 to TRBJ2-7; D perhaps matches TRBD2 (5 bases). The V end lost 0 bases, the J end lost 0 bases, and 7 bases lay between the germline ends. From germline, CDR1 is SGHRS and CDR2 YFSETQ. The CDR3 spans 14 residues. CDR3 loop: CASSLGGFSYEQYF. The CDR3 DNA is TGCGCCAGCAGCTTGGGAGGGTTCTCCTACGAGCAGTACTTC.

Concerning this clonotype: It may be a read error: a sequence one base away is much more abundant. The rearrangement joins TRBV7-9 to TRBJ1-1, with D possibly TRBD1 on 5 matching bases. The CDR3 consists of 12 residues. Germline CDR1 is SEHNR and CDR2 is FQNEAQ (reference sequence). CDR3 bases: TGTGCCAGCAGTTCCTTGGGGACTGGAGCTTTCTTT. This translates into CASSSLGTGAFF.

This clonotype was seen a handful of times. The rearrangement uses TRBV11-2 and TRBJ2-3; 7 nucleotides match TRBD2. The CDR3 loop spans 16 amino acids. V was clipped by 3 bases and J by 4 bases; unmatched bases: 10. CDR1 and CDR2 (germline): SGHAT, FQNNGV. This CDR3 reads CASSFFRGREADTQYF. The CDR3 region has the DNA TGTGCCAGCAGCTTTTTTCGCGGGAGAGAGGCAGATACGCAGTATTTT.

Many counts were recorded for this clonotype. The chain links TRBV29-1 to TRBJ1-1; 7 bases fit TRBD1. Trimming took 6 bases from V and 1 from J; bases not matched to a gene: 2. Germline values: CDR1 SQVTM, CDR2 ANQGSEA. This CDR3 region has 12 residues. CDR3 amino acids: CSVRQGNTEAFF. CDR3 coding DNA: TGCAGCGTAAGACAGGGGAACACTGAAGCTTTCTTT.

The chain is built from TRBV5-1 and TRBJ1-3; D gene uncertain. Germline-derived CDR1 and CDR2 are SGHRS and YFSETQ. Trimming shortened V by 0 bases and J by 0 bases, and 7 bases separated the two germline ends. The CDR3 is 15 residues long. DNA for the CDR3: TGCGCCAGCAGCTTGGGGGCAGGCTCTGGAAACACCATATATTTT. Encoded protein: CASSLGAGSGNTIYF.

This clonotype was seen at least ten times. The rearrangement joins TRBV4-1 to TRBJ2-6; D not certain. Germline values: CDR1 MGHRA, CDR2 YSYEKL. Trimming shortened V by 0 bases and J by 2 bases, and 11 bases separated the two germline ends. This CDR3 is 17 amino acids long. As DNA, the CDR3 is TGCGCCAGCAGCCAAGAGAGAGCCATAGCTGGGGCCAACGTCCTGACTTTC. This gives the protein CASSQERAIAGANVLTF.

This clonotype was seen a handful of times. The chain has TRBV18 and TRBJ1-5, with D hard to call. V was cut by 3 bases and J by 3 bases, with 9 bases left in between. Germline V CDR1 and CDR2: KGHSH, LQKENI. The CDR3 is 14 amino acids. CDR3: CASSPGPHNQPQHF. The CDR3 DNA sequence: TGTGCCAGCTCACCGGGTCCTCACAATCAGCCCCAGCATTTT. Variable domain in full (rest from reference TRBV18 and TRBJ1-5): NAGVMQNPRHLVRRRGQEARLRCSPMKGHSHVYWYRQLPEEGLKFMVYLQKENIIDESGMPKERFSAEFPKEGPSILRIQQVVRGDSAAYFCASSPGPHNQPQHFGDGTRLSIL.

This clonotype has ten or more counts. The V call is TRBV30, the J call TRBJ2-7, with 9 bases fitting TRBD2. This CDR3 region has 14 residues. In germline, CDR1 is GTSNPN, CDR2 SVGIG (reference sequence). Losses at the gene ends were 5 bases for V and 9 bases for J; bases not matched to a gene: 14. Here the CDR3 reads CAWAGLAGSLRQYF. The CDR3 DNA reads TGTGCCTGGGCAGGGCTAGCGGGGTCCCTGAGGCAGTACTTC.

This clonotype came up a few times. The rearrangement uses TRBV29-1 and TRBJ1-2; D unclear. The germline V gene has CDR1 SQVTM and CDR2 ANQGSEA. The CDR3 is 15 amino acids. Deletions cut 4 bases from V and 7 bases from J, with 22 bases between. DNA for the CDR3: TGCAGCGTTGGGAGGCCGGACGGTGCATTTTCTGGCTACACCTTC. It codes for CSVGRPDGAFSGYTF.

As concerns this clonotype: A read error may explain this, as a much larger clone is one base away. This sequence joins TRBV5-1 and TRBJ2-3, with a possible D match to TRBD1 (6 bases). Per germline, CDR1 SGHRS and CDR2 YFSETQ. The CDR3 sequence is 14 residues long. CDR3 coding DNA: TGCGCCAGCAGCAAAGCGGACAGCACAGGTACGCAGTATTTT. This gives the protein CASSKADSTGTQYF.

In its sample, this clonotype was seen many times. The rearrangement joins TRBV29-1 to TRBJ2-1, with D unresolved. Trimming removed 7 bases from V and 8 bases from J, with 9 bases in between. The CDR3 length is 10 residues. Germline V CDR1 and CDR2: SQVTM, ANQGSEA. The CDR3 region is CSARHDEQFF. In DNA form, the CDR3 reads TGCAGCGCAAGGCACGATGAGCAGTTCTTC.